The clone carrying this T cell receptor beta chain was counted ten times or more. RNA transcripts gave rise to amplified TCR beta CDR3 regions. In the first-round RT-PCR of the TCR CDR3, the HTBI primer set was used. TCRdb redid the calling of the multiplex PCR reads with MiXCR, one entry per CDR3 protein. The sample carries roughly 380,000 distinct CDR3 sequences, more than 11% recorded once. The data are from a study of T cells in Graves' hyperthyroidism and ophthalmopathy. Over 18 months, lack of ophthalmopathy progression marked Graves' hyperthyroidism as stable. Disease duration under 2 months; hyperthyroidism patients were aged 18 to 65. Uncontrolled infection, other autoimmune disease, pregnancy or lactation led to exclusion. The receptor was derived from a woman aged 60 to 75 with Graves' hyperthyroidism. Sequencing input: blood.

For the CDR3, the DNA is TGTGCCAGCAGTCGGGACAGGGGGATAGCGGTACAAGAGACCCAGTACTTC. This codes for CASSRDRGIAVQETQYF. This rearrangement joins TRBV28 to TRBJ2-5; 11 nucleotides agree with TRBD1. V shed 5 bases, J shed 2 bases, and the junction held 10 bases outside the gene matches. This CDR3 has 17 residues. Germline V CDR1 and CDR2: MDHEN, SYDVKM. The full variable domain, completed using reference TRBV28 and TRBJ2-5, is DVKVTQSSRYLVKRTGEKVFLECVQDMDHENMFWYRQDPGLGLRLIYFSYDVKMKEKGDIPEGYSVSREKKERFSLILESASTNQTSMYLCASSRDRGIAVQETQYFGPGTRLLVL.